The 22 T cell receptor beta chains given below trace back to one sample, sequenced in a study of blood T cell repertoires in COVID-19. Profiled with immunoSEQ multiplex PCR; TCRdb holds only in-frame clones, not every one. The sample carries roughly 260,000 clones, 70% to 90% recorded once. Material for sequencing was PBMCs or T cells enriched from blood (not recorded which). The receptors stem from a woman aged 45 to 65 who had recovered from COVID-19.

This chain connects TRBV13 to TRBJ2-2; D is unresolved. V lost 8 bases to trimming and J lost 1 base, with 11 bases between them. Per the germline V gene, CDR1 is PRHDT and CDR2 is FYEKMQ (reference sequence). This CDR3 is built from 14 residues. CDR3 in amino acids: CASAPRVNTGELFF. For the CDR3, the DNA is TGTGCCAGCGCCCCACGAGTGAACACCGGGGAGCTGTTTTTT.

A few counts support this clone. The gene calls are TRBV28 and TRBJ1-3; D call uncertain. The CDR3 is made up of 15 amino acids. The ends were cut back, 1 base at V and 3 bases at J, with 10 bases in the middle. CDR1 MDHEN and CDR2 SYDVKM come from the germline V gene. The CDR3 sequence is CASSLLQYRGNTIYF. For the CDR3, the DNA is TGTGCCAGCAGTTTATTACAGTACCGTGGAAACACCATATATTTT.

V is TRBV18 and J is TRBJ2-5; 7 bases are a match to TRBD2. This CDR3 spans 13 amino acids. V was pared by 3 bases and J by 4 bases, with 2 bases of the junction left unmatched. CDR1 is KGHSH and CDR2 is LQKENI in the germline V gene. CDR3: CASSPREGETQYF. CDR3 DNA sequence: TGTGCCAGCTCACCCAGGGAGGGAGAGACCCAGTACTTC.

The V and J genes are TRBV29-1 and TRBJ2-1, with a possible D match to TRBD2 (5 bases). The V gene's germline CDR1 is SQVTM and CDR2 ANQGSEA. V lost 4 bases and J lost 7, with 17 bases in between. This CDR3 is 14 amino acids long. DNA of the CDR3: TGCAGCGTTGGGGTCGCGGGTGATTATAATGAGCAGTTCTTC. Translated: CSVGVAGDYNEQFF.

This clone was seen once. This sequence joins TRBV10-3 and TRBJ2-2; D is perhaps TRBD1 (5 bases). Trimming cost V 3 bases and J 7 bases, with 9 bases left between them. The germline CDR1 and CDR2 sequences are ENHRY and SYGVKD. CDR3 length: 13 amino acids. The CDR3 DNA follows: TGTGCCATCAGTGAACAGGAGAGCGGGGAGCTGTTTTTT. Residues: CAISEQESGELFF.

The chain has TRBV19 and TRBJ1-4; the D gene is possibly TRBD1 (5 bases). Trimming pared 5 bases from V and 0 bases from J, leaving 10 bases between. This CDR3 comprises 15 residues. Germline loops: CDR1 LNHDA, CDR2 SQIVND (reference sequence). The CDR3 is CASSWDFATNEKLFF. Here the CDR3 DNA reads TGTGCCAGTAGTTGGGACTTCGCAACTAATGAAAAACTGTTTTTT.

The chain joins TRBV4-2 to TRBJ2-1, with 9 bases matching TRBD2. This CDR3 comprises 15 residues. The trim removed 3 bases at V and 0 bases at J, leaving 0 bases unmatched. CDR1 is LGHNA and CDR2 is YNFKEQ in the germline V gene. CDR3 residues: CASSHSGSSYNEQFF. CDR3 bases: TGTGCCAGCAGCCATAGCGGGAGCTCCTACAATGAGCAGTTCTTC.

The J gene is TRBJ1-1, the V gene TRBV7-2; D not certain. Trimming pared 1 base from V and 2 bases from J, leaving 8 bases between. The CDR3 consists of 14 residues. In germline, CDR1 is SGHTA, CDR2 FQGNSA. The CDR3, as DNA: TGTGCCAGCAGCTTAGAGGAGGTTAACACTGAAGCTTTCTTT. It is translated as CASSLEEVNTEAFF.

The chain has TRBV2 and TRBJ1-1; a weak D match, TRBD1 (5 bases). Trimming pared 0 bases from V and 8 bases from J, leaving 13 bases between. The CDR3 runs 14 residues. The germline gives CDR1 SNHLY, CDR2 FYNNEI. The CDR3 DNA sequence: TGTGCCAGCAGTGAAGCGCTTACGGCAGGGGAAGCTTTCTTT. Amino acids: CASSEALTAGEAFF.

V gene TRBV5-1 combines with J gene TRBJ2-7; D might be TRBD2 (6 bases). Germline V gene data show CDR1 as SGHRS and CDR2 as YFSETQ. The CDR3 is 13 residues long. V lost 5 bases and J 5 bases, leaving 14 bases between the germline ends. The CDR3 protein is CASRTGERDEQYF. DNA for the CDR3: TGCGCCAGCAGAACGGGAGAGAGGGACGAGCAGTACTTC.

The chain employs TRBV6-5 and TRBJ1-1; a possible D gene is TRBD1 (5 bases). Per germline, CDR1 MNHEY and CDR2 SVGAGI. V lost 2 bases and J 5 bases, leaving 9 bases between the germline ends. The CDR3 covers 13 residues. Here the CDR3 reads CASSYGGITEAFF. CDR3 DNA: TGTGCCAGCAGTTACGGGGGGATTACTGAAGCTTTCTTT.

This chain connects TRBV27 to TRBJ2-7, with 11 bases that match TRBD2. The CDR3 extends over 15 amino acids. The V gene's germline CDR1 is MNHEY and CDR2 SMNVEV (reference sequence). V dropped 4 bases and J dropped 2; count of bases not matched to a gene: 4. The CDR3 DNA is TGTGCCAGCAGTTCCCGACTAGCGGGGACCTACGAGCAGTACTTC. Its translation is CASSSRLAGTYEQYF.

The chain couples TRBV28 to TRBJ2-1; the D gene is possibly TRBD1 (5 bases). Trimming took off 7 bases at V and 3 bases at J, with 16 bases between the two ends. The CDR3 has 15 amino acids. Germline loops: CDR1 MDHEN, CDR2 SYDVKM. The CDR3 sequence is CASTSQGKVYNEQFF. CDR3 coding DNA: TGTGCCAGCACCTCGCAGGGAAAAGTCTACAATGAGCAGTTCTTC.

This chain joins TRBV28 and TRBJ1-6; 7 bases are shared with TRBD1. The V gene end was trimmed by 2 bases and the J gene end by 5 bases; junction bases not matched to a gene: 3. The V gene's germline CDR1 is MDHEN and CDR2 SYDVKM. The CDR3 consists of 15 residues. CDR3 loop: CASSLGQVNNSPLHF. CDR3 nucleotides: TGTGCCAGCAGTTTAGGACAGGTCAATAATTCACCCCTCCACTTT.

The chain carries TRBV30 and TRBJ1-1; D is possibly TRBD1 (6 bases). V was shortened by 0 bases and J by 8 bases, with 13 bases between the two germline ends. In germline, CDR1 is GTSNPN, CDR2 SVGIG (reference sequence). The CDR3 consists of 13 residues. The CDR3 nucleotides read TGTGCCTGGAGTGTAATTTCTAGGGGGGAAGCTTTCTTT. This encodes CAWSVISRGEAFF.

In its sample, this clone was seen many times. The rearrangement links TRBV27 to TRBJ2-5, with 10 bases lining up with TRBD2. V was clipped by 5 bases and J by 4 bases; unmatched bases: 4. The V gene's germline CDR1 is MNHEY and CDR2 SMNVEV (reference sequence). There are 14 residues in the CDR3. The CDR3 here is CASSTSGIPETQYF. CDR3 DNA sequence: TGTGCCAGCAGTACTAGCGGGATACCAGAGACCCAGTACTTC.

This sequence joins TRBV7-6 and TRBJ1-4; D is perhaps TRBD1 (5 bases). CDR1 SGHVS and CDR2 FNYEAQ come from the germline V gene. V lost 3 bases, J lost 8 bases, and 16 bases lay in between. The CDR3 is made up of 15 amino acids. CDR3 bases: TGTGCCAGCAGCTTCTCTCCGGGACTTGGGGAAAAACTGTTTTTT. It specifies CASSFSPGLGEKLFF.

This chain uses TRBV30 with TRBJ1-1; perhaps TRBD1 as D (5 bases). There are 14 residues in the CDR3. Germline V gene sequence: CDR1 GTSNPN, CDR2 SVGIG (reference sequence). The V and J ends lost 4 bases and 6 bases respectively, with 18 bases between them. CDR3 coding DNA: TGTGCCTGGACCCTTAGCGGGGGGAGGGCTGAAGCTTTCTTT. This encodes CAWTLSGGRAEAFF. Filled out from reference TRBV30 and TRBJ1-1, the complete variable domain reads SQTIHQWPATLVQPVGSPLSLECTVEGTSNPNLYWYRQAAGRGLQLLFYSVGIGQISSEVPQNLSASRPQDRQFILSSKKLLLSDSGFYLCAWTLSGGRAEAFFGQGTRLTVV.

The rearrangement links TRBV11-2 to TRBJ2-7; a possible D gene is TRBD1 (6 bases). CDR1 and CDR2 (germline): SGHAT, FQNNGV. V lost 4 bases and J 5 bases, leaving 18 bases between the germline ends. This CDR3 is built from 15 residues. The CDR3 is CASSSGVGPADEQYF. The CDR3 nucleotides read TGTGCCAGCAGCTCAGGGGTAGGGCCAGCTGACGAGCAGTACTTC.

The J gene is TRBJ1-1, the V gene TRBV5-4; D may be TRBD1 (5 bases). The germline V and J ends were trimmed by 4 bases and 6 bases, with 13 bases remaining between them. Germline assignment: CDR1 SGHNT and CDR2 YYREEE (reference sequence). This CDR3 spans 13 amino acids. CDR3 protein: CASSPQGSSEAFF. DNA of the CDR3: TGTGCCAGCAGCCCCCAGGGCAGTTCTGAAGCTTTCTTT.

This clone was observed once. The chain recombines TRBV27 with TRBJ1-5, with unresolved D. Trimming took off 6 bases at V and 5 bases at J, with 17 bases between the two ends. Germline V gene data show CDR1 as MNHEY and CDR2 as SMNVEV (reference sequence). CDR3 size: 15 residues. Here the CDR3 DNA reads TGTGCCAGCAGCTCCCGGACTCGAGGCCATCAGCCCCAGCATTTT. Its protein product is CASSSRTRGHQPQHF.

The rearrangement joins TRBV27 to TRBJ2-7; tentative D call: TRBD1 (6 bases). V lost 5 bases and J lost 3, with 11 bases in between. Germline CDR1 is MNHEY and CDR2 is SMNVEV (reference sequence). The CDR3 is 13 amino acids. The CDR3 coding sequence is TGTGCCAGCAGTACCAGGGGTGGCTACGAGCAGTACTTC. Translating gives CASSTRGGYEQYF.